The 30 T cell receptor beta chains presented below share a single source sample, sequenced in a study of CD8+ T cells in alopecia areata (dated by TCRdb to 2017 to 2018). Library preparation employed the immunoSEQ multiplex PCR assay. To provide template for TCR sequencing, every sample had RNA extracted and reverse transcribed into cDNA. TCRdb retrieved this table from immuneACCESS and kept in-frame rearrangements only. Not all clones are present; in checked studies, unresolved V genes account for under half, and no reason is known for the remainder. This sample gives approximately 130,000 clones in total; around 48% of them show up just once. The top ten clones comprise approximately 10% of the sample. Sequenced: NKG2D-low CD8+ T cells sorted from blood. The cell subset or site label, as the study defines it: sorted CD8+ NKG2D-low blood T cells. The receptors here all came from a human donor with alopecia areata.

This rearrangement joins TRBV29-1 to TRBJ2-3; 7 positions match TRBD2. This CDR3 contains 14 residues. CDR1 and CDR2 (germline): SQVTM, ANQGSEA. Trimming at V came to 4 bases and at J to 1 base, leaving 5 bases not matched to a gene. CDR3 bases: TGCAGCGTTGTGCTAGCGGTAGGCACAGATACGCAGTATTTT. As protein: CSVVLAVGTDTQYF.

The chain carries TRBV30 and TRBJ2-1, with D perhaps matching TRBD1 (5 bases). This CDR3 spans 12 amino acids. Germline values: CDR1 GTSNPN, CDR2 SVGIG (reference sequence). The V end was cut by 3 bases, the J end by 10 bases, with 13 bases between. The CDR3 spells CAWSLQDREQFF. CDR3 DNA sequence: TGTGCCTGGAGCCTACAGGACCGGGAGCAGTTCTTC.

This clone turned up a few times. The chain combines TRBV7-9 with TRBJ2-6; D is perhaps TRBD1 or TRBD2 (5 bases each). The V gene's germline CDR1 is SEHNR and CDR2 FQNEAQ (reference sequence). V was trimmed by 0 bases and J by 0 bases, leaving 9 bases between them. This CDR3 spans 17 amino acids. The chain's CDR3 is CASSLAGRSSGANVLTF. In DNA, the CDR3 is TGTGCCAGCAGCTTAGCGGGACGGAGCTCTGGGGCCAACGTCCTGACTTTC.

This clone was seen only a few times. Other DNA sequences in this specimen translate into the identical CDR3. The chain has TRBV25-1 and TRBJ2-3; D gene uncertain. CDR1 is MGHDK, CDR2 SYGVNS, per germline. V was shortened by 1 base and J by 1 base, with 6 bases between the two germline ends. This CDR3 is 14 amino acids long. CDR3 residues: CASSESRGTDTQYF. CDR3 nucleotide sequence: TGTGCCAGCAGTGAATCTAGGGGCACAGATACGCAGTATTTT. Looking up the rest from reference TRBV25-1 and TRBJ2-3 gives the full variable domain: EADIYQTPRYLVIGTGKKITLECSQTMGHDKMYWYQQDPGMELHLIHYSYGVNSTEKGDLSSESTVSRIRTEHFPLTLESARPSHTSQYLCASSESRGTDTQYFGPGTRLTVL.

The chain has TRBV2 and TRBJ2-3; maybe TRBD2 (6 bases). The CDR3 has 12 residues. V was trimmed by 4 bases and J by 4 bases, leaving 6 bases between them. From germline, CDR1 is SNHLY and CDR2 FYNNEI. CDR3 DNA: TGTGCCAGCAGTGGACTAGCAGATACGCAGTATTTT. Translating it yields CASSGLADTQYF.

This sequence joins TRBV7-8 and TRBJ2-4; D remains unclear. The germline gives CDR1 SGHVS, CDR2 FQNEAQ. Deletions cut 7 bases from V and 3 bases from J, with 13 bases between. The length of the CDR3 is 14 residues. CDR3 in amino acids: CASTSTQFKNIQYF. CDR3 nucleotide sequence: TGTGCCAGCACCTCTACACAGTTCAAAAACATTCAGTACTTC.

V gene TRBV29-1 combines with J gene TRBJ2-3, with a tentative D call TRBD2 (6 bases). The CDR3 is 16 amino acids. CDR1 and CDR2 from the germline V gene are SQVTM and ANQGSEA. The ends were cut back, 0 bases at V and 2 bases at J, with 15 bases in the middle. Here the CDR3 reads CSVEDPLAETTDTQYF. Written as DNA, the CDR3 is TGCAGCGTTGAAGACCCTTTAGCGGAGACCACAGATACGCAGTATTTT.

This clone appeared once. CDR3 loop: CASSDLPAQETQYF. CDR3 bases: TGTGCCAGCAGTGACCTCCCGGCCCAAGAGACCCAGTACTTC. The chain links TRBV28 to TRBJ2-5; D unresolved. The CDR3 loop spans 14 amino acids. V gave up 5 bases and J gave up 1 base, with 11 bases separating them. CDR1 is MDHEN, CDR2 SYDVKM, per germline.

The CDR3 spells CASSRTGSTEAFF. In nucleotides, the CDR3 is TGTGCCAGCAGCAGAACAGGGTCCACTGAAGCTTTCTTT. The chain uses TRBV28 and TRBJ1-1, with D possibly being TRBD1 (6 bases). The V and J ends lost 6 bases and 4 bases respectively, with 12 bases between them. There are 13 residues in the CDR3. Germline V CDR1 and CDR2: MDHEN, SYDVKM.

This clone was counted a single time. This chain joins TRBV27 and TRBJ1-5; 8 nucleotides align to TRBD1. Per the germline V gene, CDR1 is MNHEY and CDR2 is SMNVEV (reference sequence). The length of the CDR3 is 18 residues. J gave up 2 bases and V 0 bases, and 9 bases lay outside the gene matches. The CDR3 DNA follows: TGTGCCAGCAGTTTATCTGGGGGGCCGGGACAGGGCAATCAGCCCCAGCATTTT. This gives the protein CASSLSGGPGQGNQPQHF.

This clone was counted only a few times. Here the CDR3 DNA reads TGCGCCAGCAGCCCGGATTCCGGGACAGGGTGGGGCTACACCTTC. Its protein is CASSPDSGTGWGYTF. The rearrangement links TRBV4-1 to TRBJ1-2; the match to TRBD1 covers 9 bases. The germline CDR1 and CDR2 sequences are MGHRA and YSYEKL. The CDR3 is 15 amino acids. Unmatched junction bases numbered 11, after V lost 4 bases and J lost 8 bases.

This clone was observed a handful of times. This sample also contains other DNA sequences that code for the same CDR3. The J gene is TRBJ2-7, the V gene TRBV30; maybe TRBD2 (5 bases). V was pared by 1 base and J by 5 bases, with 6 bases between. The germline CDR1 and CDR2 sequences are GTSNPN and SVGIG (reference sequence). CDR3 length: 11 amino acids. CDR3 sequence (DNA): TGTGCCTGGAGTGCCGGGAACGAGCAGTACTTC. Protein: CAWSAGNEQYF.

The sample holds a few counts of this clone. The chain couples TRBV29-1 to TRBJ2-3; D might be TRBD1 or TRBD2, each matching 5 bases. This CDR3 has 14 residues. The germline CDR1 and CDR2 sequences are SQVTM and ANQGSEA. Trimming stripped 7 bases from V and 2 bases from J, with 16 bases between. As DNA, the CDR3 is TGCAGCGCAGATACCGGGACGGACACAGATACGCAGTATTTT. Its protein product is CSADTGTDTDTQYF.

This chain connects TRBV2 to TRBJ1-5; the D gene is possibly TRBD1 (5 bases). The length of the CDR3 is 14 residues. The germline CDR1 and CDR2 sequences are SNHLY and FYNNEI. V lost 7 bases and J 5 bases, leaving 15 bases between the germline ends. CDR3 amino acids: CASTKDMGDQPQHF. The CDR3 nucleotides read TGTGCCAGCACCAAGGACATGGGGGATCAGCCCCAGCATTTT.

The chain carries TRBV11-2 and TRBJ2-5; the match to TRBD1 covers 7 bases. From germline, CDR1 is SGHAT and CDR2 FQNNGV. J was trimmed by 2 bases and V by 4 bases; bases with no gene match: 4. The CDR3 extends over 14 amino acids. This CDR3 is CASSSYRGQETQYF. For the CDR3, the DNA is TGTGCCAGCAGCTCCTACAGGGGACAAGAGACCCAGTACTTC.

This clone was counted a few times. The J gene is TRBJ1-2, the V gene TRBV29-1; a possible D gene is TRBD1 (6 bases). The germline CDR1 and CDR2 sequences are SQVTM and ANQGSEA. The CDR3 is 13 amino acids. The V end was cut by 3 bases, the J end by 4 bases, with 12 bases between. CDR3 DNA sequence: TGCAGCGTTGATCCCCCAGGGGTCTATGGCTACACCTTC. It specifies CSVDPPGVYGYTF.

This chain joins TRBV29-1 and TRBJ2-7; D gene unclear. The germline V gene encodes CDR1 SQVTM and CDR2 ANQGSEA. This CDR3 comprises 15 residues. V was cut by 1 base and J by 0 bases, with 13 bases left in between. The CDR3 bases are TGCAGCGTTGAAGGGGCCGGGCGAAGCTCCTACGAGCAGTACTTC. The encoded protein is CSVEGAGRSSYEQYF.

This sequence joins TRBV7-9 and TRBJ2-7, with 8 bases aligning to TRBD2. The CDR3 has 14 amino acids. Per the germline V gene, CDR1 is SEHNR and CDR2 is FQNEAQ (reference sequence). V was pared by 5 bases and J by 0 bases, with 3 bases of the junction left unmatched. The DNA for the CDR3 is TGTGCCAGCAGCCCTACTAGCGGCTCCTACGAGCAGTACTTC. It specifies CASSPTSGSYEQYF.

This clone has more than one count but fewer than ten. This chain uses TRBV28 with TRBJ1-6; TRBD1 might be the D (5 bases). This CDR3 is built from 15 residues. Per germline, CDR1 MDHEN and CDR2 SYDVKM. The V and J ends lost 6 bases and 7 bases respectively, with 16 bases between them. The CDR3 DNA follows: TGTGCCAGCAGCCCCAGGACAATGTTAAATTCACCCCTCCACTTT. Translated, it gives CASSPRTMLNSPLHF.

J is TRBJ2-1 and V is TRBV29-1; 14 bases agree with TRBD2. This CDR3 region has 16 residues. J was trimmed by 8 bases and V by 1 base; bases with no gene match: 7. CDR1 and CDR2 (germline): SQVTM, ANQGSEA. CDR3 in amino acids: CSVEGSGLAGGDEQFF. The DNA of the CDR3 is TGCAGCGTTGAAGGGTCAGGACTAGCGGGAGGAGATGAGCAGTTCTTC.

The sample holds a few counts of this clone. The chain carries TRBV27 and TRBJ2-5; no definite D call. The CDR3 sequence is 13 residues long. Germline V gives CDR1 MNHEY, CDR2 SMNVEV (reference sequence). V was clipped by 7 bases and J by 2 bases, with 11 bases between them. CDR3 bases: TGTGCCAGCACCCCTTTAGGACAAGAGACCCAGTACTTC. This sequence encodes CASTPLGQETQYF.

As DNA, the CDR3 is TGCAGCGTTGAACTACACAACGAGCAGTACTTC. Translating gives CSVELHNEQYF. The chain has TRBV29-1 and TRBJ2-7, with D uncertain. Germline CDR1 is SQVTM and CDR2 is ANQGSEA. Trimming left V 2 bases short and J 5 bases short, with 7 bases between. CDR3 length: 11 residues.

This clone has only a few counts. This chain connects TRBV29-1 to TRBJ2-3, with a weak D call TRBD2 (6 bases). CDR1 and CDR2 from the germline V gene are SQVTM and ANQGSEA. Trimming removed 4 bases from V and 0 bases from J, with 11 bases in between. CDR3 length: 14 amino acids. Here the CDR3 reads CSVAGDSSTDTQYF. The CDR3 DNA follows: TGCAGCGTTGCTGGGGACTCTAGCACAGATACGCAGTATTTT.

The CDR3 DNA is TGTGCCAGCAGCTTGGGCGGGAGTAGGGAGCAGTACTTC. Protein: CASSLGGSREQYF. The chain uses TRBV7-9 and TRBJ2-7, with 7 positions matching TRBD2. Per germline, CDR1 SEHNR and CDR2 FQNEAQ (reference sequence). V shed 3 bases and J 7 bases; nucleotides not matched to a gene: 6. CDR3 size: 13 residues.

The chain employs TRBV29-1 and TRBJ2-1; a weak D match, TRBD2 (5 bases). Germline CDR1 SQVTM, CDR2 ANQGSEA. The CDR3 is made up of 15 amino acids. The germline V and J ends were trimmed by 7 bases and 0 bases, with 16 bases remaining between them. In DNA form, the CDR3 reads TGCAGCGCCGTTATGGTGGAGGTCTCCTACAATGAGCAGTTCTTC. The encoded protein is CSAVMVEVSYNEQFF.

The V and J genes are TRBV29-1 and TRBJ1-2; the D is unclear. The CDR3 sequence is 9 residues long. Trimming took 6 bases from V and 5 from J, leaving 4 bases between them. From germline, CDR1 is SQVTM and CDR2 ANQGSEA. The CDR3 loop is CSVEYGYTF. As DNA, the CDR3 is TGCAGCGTCGAATATGGCTACACCTTC.

This chain joins TRBV4-3 and TRBJ2-6; maybe TRBD2 (5 bases). The length of the CDR3 is 16 residues. V was pared by 3 bases and J by 1 base, with 10 bases between. The germline CDR1 and CDR2 sequences are LGHNA and YSLEER. The CDR3 here is CASSHHRESGANVLTF. The CDR3 coding sequence is TGCGCCAGCAGCCACCACCGGGAATCTGGGGCCAACGTCCTGACTTTC.

The chain joins TRBV30 to TRBJ2-1; TRBD2 aligns across 9 bases. Germline trimming cut 3 bases from V and 8 bases from J; bases unmatched to any gene: 20. This CDR3 region has 18 residues. Germline loops: CDR1 GTSNPN, CDR2 SVGIG (reference sequence). The CDR3 sequence is CAWSSLAGTPFRGDEQFF. As DNA, the CDR3 is TGTGCCTGGAGCTCTCTAGCGGGAACCCCCTTCAGAGGGGATGAGCAGTTCTTC.

This clone was picked up a small number of times. The genes are TRBV29-1 and TRBJ2-1, with D tentatively TRBD2 (6 bases). The V gene's germline CDR1 is SQVTM and CDR2 ANQGSEA. Trimming took 1 base from V and 9 from J, leaving 19 bases between them. This CDR3 region has 15 residues. The CDR3 DNA is TGCAGCGTTGAAGCCCCTCCGGGGCGGGACGGTGAGCAGTTCTTC. It is translated as CSVEAPPGRDGEQFF.

CDR3 DNA sequence: TGCAGCGCCGCGACAGGGTCTAACTATGGCTACACCTTC. Its translation: CSAATGSNYGYTF. The rearrangement links TRBV29-1 to TRBJ1-2; 7 bases match TRBD1. This CDR3 region has 13 residues. V was pared by 7 bases and J by 0 bases, with 5 bases of the junction left unmatched. CDR1 and CDR2 from the germline V gene are SQVTM and ANQGSEA.